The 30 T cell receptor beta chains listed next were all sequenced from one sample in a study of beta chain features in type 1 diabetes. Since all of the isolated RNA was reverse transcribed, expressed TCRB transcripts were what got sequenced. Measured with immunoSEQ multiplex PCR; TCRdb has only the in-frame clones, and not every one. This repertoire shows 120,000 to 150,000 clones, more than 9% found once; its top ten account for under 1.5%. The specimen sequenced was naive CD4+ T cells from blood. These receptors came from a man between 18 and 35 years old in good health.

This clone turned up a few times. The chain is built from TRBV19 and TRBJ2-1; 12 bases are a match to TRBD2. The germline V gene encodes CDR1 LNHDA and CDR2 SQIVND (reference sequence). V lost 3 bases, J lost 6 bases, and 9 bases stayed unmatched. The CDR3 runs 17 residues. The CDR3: CASSIQLAGGPSNEQFF. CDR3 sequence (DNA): TGTGCCAGTAGTATCCAACTAGCGGGGGGCCCAAGCAATGAGCAGTTCTTC.

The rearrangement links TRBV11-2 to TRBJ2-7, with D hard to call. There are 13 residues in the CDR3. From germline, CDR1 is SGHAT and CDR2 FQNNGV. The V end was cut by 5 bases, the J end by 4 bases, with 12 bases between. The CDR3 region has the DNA TGTGCCAGCAGCGACTTCGGCCGATACGAGCAGTACTTC. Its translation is CASSDFGRYEQYF. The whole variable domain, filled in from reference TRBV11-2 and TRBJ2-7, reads EAGVAQSPRYKIIEKRQSVAFWCNPISGHATLYWYQQILGQGPKLLIQFQNNGVVDDSQLPKDRFSAERLKGVDSTLKIQPAKLEDSAVYLCASSDFGRYEQYFGPGTRLTVT.

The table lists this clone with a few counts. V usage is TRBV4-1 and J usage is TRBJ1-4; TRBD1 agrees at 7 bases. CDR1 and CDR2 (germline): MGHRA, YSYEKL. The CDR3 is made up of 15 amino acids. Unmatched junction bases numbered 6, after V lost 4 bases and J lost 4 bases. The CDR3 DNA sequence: TGCGCCAGCAGCCCCCGGACAGGATTTAATGAAAAACTGTTTTTT. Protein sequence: CASSPRTGFNEKLFF.

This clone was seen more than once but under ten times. CDR3 sequence reads: CASSQATGTDYGYTF. The CDR3 DNA reads TGTGCCAGCAGCCAAGCTACCGGGACAGACTATGGCTACACCTTC. This sequence joins TRBV4-2 and TRBJ1-2; 7 bases map to TRBD1. The CDR3 spans 15 residues. Germline V lookup: CDR1 LGHNA, CDR2 YNFKEQ. The junction had 5 bases not matched to a gene; V was cut back by 1 base and J by 3 bases.

DNA of the CDR3: TGTGCCAGCAGCTTTCAGGGGGGTAATGAGCAGTTCTTC. As protein: CASSFQGGNEQFF. The rearrangement uses TRBV7-2 and TRBJ2-1; a possible D gene is TRBD1 (7 bases). CDR1 and CDR2 (germline): SGHTA, FQGNSA. The CDR3 contains 13 residues. The germline V and J ends were trimmed by 3 bases and 7 bases, with 10 bases remaining between them.

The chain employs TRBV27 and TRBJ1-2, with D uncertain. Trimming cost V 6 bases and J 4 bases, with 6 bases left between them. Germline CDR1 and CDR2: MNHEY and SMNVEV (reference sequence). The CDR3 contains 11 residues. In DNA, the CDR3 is TGTGCCAGCAGGTCCGGCTATGGCTACACCTTC. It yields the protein CASRSGYGYTF.

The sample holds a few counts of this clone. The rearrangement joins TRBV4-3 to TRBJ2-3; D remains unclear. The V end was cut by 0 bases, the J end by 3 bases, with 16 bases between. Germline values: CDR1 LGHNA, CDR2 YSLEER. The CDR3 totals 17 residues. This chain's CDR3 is CASSQEADGSSTDTQYF. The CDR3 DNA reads TGCGCCAGCAGCCAAGAGGCGGATGGGTCATCGACAGATACGCAGTATTTT.

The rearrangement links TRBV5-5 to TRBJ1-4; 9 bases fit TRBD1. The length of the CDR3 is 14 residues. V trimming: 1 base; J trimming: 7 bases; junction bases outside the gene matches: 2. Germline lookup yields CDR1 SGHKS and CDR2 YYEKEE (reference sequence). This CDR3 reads CASSLRQGVEKLFF. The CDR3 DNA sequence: TGTGCCAGCAGCTTGAGACAGGGGGTTGAAAAACTGTTTTTT. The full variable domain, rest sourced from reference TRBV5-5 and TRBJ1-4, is DAGVTQSPTHLIKTRGQQVTLRCSPISGHKSVSWYQQVLGQGPQFIFQYYEKEERGRGNFPDRFSARQFPNYSSELNVNALLLGDSALYLCASSLRQGVEKLFFGSGTQLSVL.

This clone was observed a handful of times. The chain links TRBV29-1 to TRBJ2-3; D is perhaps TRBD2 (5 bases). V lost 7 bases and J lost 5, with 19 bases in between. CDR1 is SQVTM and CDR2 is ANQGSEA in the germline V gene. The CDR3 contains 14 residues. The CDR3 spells CSAGTGIRGDTQYF. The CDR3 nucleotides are TGCAGCGCCGGAACCGGGATTCGGGGAGATACGCAGTATTTT.

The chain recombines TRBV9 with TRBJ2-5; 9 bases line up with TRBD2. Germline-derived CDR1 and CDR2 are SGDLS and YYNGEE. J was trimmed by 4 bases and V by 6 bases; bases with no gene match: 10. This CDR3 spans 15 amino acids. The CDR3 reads CASTLGGGVGETQYF. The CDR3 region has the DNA TGTGCCAGCACGTTAGGCGGGGGGGTTGGAGAGACCCAGTACTTC.

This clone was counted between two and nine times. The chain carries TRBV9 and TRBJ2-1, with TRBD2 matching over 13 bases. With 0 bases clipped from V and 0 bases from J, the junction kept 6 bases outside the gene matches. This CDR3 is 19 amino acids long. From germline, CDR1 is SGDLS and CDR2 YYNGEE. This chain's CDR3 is CASSVGLAGGPSSYNEQFF. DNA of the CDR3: TGTGCCAGCAGCGTAGGACTAGCGGGGGGTCCCAGCTCCTACAATGAGCAGTTCTTC.

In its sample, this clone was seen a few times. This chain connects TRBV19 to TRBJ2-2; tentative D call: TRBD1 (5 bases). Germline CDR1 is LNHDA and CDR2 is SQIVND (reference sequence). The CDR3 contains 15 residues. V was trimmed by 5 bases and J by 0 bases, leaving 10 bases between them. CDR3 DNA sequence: TGTGCCAGTAGTCTCGGACATTCGAACACCGGGGAGCTGTTTTTT. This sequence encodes CASSLGHSNTGELFF.

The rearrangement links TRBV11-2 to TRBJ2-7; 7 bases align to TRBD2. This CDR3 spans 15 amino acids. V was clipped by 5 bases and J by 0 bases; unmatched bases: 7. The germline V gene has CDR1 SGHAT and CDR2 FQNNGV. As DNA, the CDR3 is TGTGCCAGCAGCCCCCAGCGGGGACTCTCCTACGAGCAGTACTTC. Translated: CASSPQRGLSYEQYF.

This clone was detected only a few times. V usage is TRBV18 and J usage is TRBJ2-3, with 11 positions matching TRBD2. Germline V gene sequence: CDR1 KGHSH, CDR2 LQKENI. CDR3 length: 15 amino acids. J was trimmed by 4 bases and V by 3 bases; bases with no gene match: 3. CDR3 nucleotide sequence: TGTGCCAGCTCACCCGGGACTAGCGGTGCAGATACGCAGTATTTT. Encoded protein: CASSPGTSGADTQYF.

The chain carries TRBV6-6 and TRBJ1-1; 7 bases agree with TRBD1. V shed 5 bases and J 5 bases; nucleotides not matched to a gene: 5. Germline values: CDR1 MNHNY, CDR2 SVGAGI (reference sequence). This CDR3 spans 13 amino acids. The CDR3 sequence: CASSRTGFTEAFF. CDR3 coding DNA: TGTGCCAGCAGTCGGACAGGCTTTACTGAAGCTTTCTTT.

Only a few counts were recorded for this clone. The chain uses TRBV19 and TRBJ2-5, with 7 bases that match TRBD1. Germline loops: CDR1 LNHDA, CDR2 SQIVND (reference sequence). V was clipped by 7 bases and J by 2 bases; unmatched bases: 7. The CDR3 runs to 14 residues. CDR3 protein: CASNFGQVQETQYF. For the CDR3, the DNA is TGTGCCAGTAACTTTGGACAGGTGCAAGAGACCCAGTACTTC.

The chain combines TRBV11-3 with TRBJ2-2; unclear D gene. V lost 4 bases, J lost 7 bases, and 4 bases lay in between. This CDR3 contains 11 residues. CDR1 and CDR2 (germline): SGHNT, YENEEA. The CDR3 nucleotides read TGTGCCAGCAGCTCCAACGGGGAGCTGTTTTTT. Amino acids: CASSSNGELFF.

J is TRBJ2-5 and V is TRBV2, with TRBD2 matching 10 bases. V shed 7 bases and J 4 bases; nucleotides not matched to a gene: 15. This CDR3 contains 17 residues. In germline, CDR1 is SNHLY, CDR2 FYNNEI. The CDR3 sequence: CASKKGSGGERRETQYF. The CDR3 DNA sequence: TGTGCCAGCAAAAAGGGCAGCGGGGGGGAGCGGAGAGAGACCCAGTACTTC.

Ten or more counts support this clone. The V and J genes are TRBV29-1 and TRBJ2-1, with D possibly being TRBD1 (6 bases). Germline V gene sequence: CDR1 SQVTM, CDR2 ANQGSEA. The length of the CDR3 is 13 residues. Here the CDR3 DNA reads TGCAGTGGGGGACACCAGGTCTACAATGAGCAGTTCTTC. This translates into CSGGHQVYNEQFF.

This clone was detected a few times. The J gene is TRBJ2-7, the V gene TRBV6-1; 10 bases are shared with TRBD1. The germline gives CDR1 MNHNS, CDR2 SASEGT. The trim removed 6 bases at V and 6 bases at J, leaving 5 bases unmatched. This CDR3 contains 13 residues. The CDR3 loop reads CASRQTGGAEQYF. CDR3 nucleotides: TGTGCCAGCAGGCAGACAGGGGGCGCCGAGCAGTACTTC.

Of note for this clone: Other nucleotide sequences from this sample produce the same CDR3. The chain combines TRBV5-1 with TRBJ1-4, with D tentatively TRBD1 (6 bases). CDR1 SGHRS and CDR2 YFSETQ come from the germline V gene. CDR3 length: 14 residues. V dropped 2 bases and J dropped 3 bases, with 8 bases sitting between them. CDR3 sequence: CASSFRGPNEKLFF. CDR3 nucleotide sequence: TGCGCCAGCAGCTTCAGGGGCCCTAATGAAAAACTGTTTTTT.

The DNA for the CDR3 is TGTGCCAGCGGAAACAGGGGGCTCGAGCAGTACTTC. It encodes CASGNRGLEQYF. This chain joins TRBV6-6 and TRBJ2-7, with 9 bases fitting TRBD1. CDR3 length: 12 residues. The V gene end was trimmed by 8 bases and the J gene end by 6 bases; junction bases not matched to a gene: 5. Germline V gives CDR1 MNHNY, CDR2 SVGAGI (reference sequence).

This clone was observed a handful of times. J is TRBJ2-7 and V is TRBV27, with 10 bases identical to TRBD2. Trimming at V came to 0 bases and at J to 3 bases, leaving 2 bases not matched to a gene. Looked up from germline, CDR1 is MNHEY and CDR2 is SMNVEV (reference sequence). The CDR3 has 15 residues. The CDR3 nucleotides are TGTGCCAGCAGTTTATCTCTAGCGGGGGACTACGAGCAGTACTTC. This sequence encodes CASSLSLAGDYEQYF.

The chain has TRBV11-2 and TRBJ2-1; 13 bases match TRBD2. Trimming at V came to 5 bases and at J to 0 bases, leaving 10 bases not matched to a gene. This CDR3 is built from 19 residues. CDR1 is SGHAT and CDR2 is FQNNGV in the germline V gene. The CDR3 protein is CASSRRGTSGDSSYNEQFF. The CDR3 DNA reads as TGTGCCAGCAGCCGGAGGGGGACTAGCGGGGACAGCTCCTACAATGAGCAGTTCTTC.

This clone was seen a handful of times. The CDR3 region is CASSLEGGTNEKLFF. The CDR3, as DNA: TGTGCCAGCAGTTTAGAGGGGGGGACCAATGAAAAACTGTTTTTT. The V gene is TRBV27, the J gene TRBJ1-4; D might be TRBD1 (6 bases). Germline CDR1 MNHEY, CDR2 SMNVEV (reference sequence). The V and J ends lost 2 bases and 5 bases respectively, with 12 bases between them. The CDR3 covers 15 residues.

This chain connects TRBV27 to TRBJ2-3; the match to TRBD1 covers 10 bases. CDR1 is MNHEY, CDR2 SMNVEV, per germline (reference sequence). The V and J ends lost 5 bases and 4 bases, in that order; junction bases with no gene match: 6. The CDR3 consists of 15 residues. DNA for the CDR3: TGTGCCAGCAGTCGGGAGACAGGGGGCGCAGATACGCAGTATTTT. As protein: CASSRETGGADTQYF.

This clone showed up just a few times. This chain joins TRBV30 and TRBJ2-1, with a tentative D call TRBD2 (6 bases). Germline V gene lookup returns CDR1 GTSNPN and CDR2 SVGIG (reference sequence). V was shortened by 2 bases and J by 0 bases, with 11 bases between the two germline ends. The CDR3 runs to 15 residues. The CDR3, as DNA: TGTGCCTGGAGTTTCGCGGGGAGCTCCTACAATGAGCAGTTCTTC. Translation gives CAWSFAGSSYNEQFF.

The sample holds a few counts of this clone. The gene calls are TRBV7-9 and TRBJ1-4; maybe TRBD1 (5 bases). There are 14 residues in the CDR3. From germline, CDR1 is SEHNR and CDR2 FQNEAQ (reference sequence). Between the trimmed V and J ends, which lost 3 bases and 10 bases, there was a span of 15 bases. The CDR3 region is CASSFGQGARKLFF. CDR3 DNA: TGTGCCAGCAGCTTCGGGCAGGGCGCTCGAAAACTGTTTTTT.

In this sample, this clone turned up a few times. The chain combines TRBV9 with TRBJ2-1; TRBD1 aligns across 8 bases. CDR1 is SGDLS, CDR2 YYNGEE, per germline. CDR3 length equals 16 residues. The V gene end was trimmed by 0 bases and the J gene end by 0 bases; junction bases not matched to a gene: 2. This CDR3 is CASSVGQGASYNEQFF. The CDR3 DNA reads TGTGCCAGCAGCGTAGGGCAGGGGGCCTCCTACAATGAGCAGTTCTTC.

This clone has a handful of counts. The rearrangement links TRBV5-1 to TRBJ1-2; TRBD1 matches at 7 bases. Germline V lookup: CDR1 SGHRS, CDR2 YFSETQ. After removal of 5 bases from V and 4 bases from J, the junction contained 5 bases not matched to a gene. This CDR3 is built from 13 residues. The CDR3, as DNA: TGCGCCAGCAGACAGACAGGGCCCTATGGCTACACCTTC. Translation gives CASRQTGPYGYTF.